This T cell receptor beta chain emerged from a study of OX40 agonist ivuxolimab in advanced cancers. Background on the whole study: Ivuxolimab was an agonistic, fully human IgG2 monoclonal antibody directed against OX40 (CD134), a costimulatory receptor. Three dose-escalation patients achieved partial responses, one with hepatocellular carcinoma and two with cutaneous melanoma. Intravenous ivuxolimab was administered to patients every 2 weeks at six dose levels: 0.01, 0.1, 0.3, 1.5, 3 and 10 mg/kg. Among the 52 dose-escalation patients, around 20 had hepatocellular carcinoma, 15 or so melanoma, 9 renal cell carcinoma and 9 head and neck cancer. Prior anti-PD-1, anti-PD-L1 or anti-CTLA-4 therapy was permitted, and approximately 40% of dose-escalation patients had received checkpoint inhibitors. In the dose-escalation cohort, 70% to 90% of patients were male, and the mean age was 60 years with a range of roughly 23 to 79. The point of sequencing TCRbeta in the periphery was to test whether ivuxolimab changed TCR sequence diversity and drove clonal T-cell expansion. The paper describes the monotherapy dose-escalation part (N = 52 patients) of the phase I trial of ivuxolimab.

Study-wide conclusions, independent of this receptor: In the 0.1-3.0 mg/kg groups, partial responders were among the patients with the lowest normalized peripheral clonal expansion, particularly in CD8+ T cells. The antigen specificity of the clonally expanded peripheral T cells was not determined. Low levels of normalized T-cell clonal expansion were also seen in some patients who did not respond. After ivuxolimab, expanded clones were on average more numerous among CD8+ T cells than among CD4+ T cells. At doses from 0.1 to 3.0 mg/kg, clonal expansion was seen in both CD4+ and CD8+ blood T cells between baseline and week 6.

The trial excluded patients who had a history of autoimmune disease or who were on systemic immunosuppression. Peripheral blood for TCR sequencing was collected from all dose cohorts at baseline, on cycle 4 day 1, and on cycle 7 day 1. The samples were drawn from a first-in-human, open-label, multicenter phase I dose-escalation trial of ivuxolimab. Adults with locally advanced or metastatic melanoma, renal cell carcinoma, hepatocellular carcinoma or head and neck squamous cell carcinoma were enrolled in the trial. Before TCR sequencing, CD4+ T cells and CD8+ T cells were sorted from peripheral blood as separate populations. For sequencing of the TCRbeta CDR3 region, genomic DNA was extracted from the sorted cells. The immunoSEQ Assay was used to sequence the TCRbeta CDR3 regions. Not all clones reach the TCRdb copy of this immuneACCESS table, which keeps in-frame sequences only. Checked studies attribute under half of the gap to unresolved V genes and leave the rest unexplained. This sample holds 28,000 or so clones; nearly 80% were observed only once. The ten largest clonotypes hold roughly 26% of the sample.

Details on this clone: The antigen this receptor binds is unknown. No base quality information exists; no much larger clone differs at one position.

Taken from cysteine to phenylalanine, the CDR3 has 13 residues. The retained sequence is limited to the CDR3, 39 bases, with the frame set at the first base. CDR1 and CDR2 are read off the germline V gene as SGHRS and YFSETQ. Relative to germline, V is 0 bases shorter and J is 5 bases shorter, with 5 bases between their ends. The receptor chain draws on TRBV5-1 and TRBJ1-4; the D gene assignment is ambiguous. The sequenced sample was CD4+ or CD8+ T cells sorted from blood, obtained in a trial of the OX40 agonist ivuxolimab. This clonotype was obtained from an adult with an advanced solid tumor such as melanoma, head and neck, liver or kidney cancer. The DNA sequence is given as TGCGCCAGCAGCTTGGACCCGAATGAAAAACTGTTTTTT. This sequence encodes CASSLDPNEKLFF.